These 13 T cell receptor beta chains were sequenced from one sample in a study of regulatory T cells in long-lasting Graves disease. Researchers made TCR beta libraries by using iRepertoire HTBI primers and running Arm-PCR on CDR3 regions. Each CDR3 protein is one row after TCRdb ran MiXCR on the multiplex PCR reads. The data contain hundreds of thousands of distinct CDR3 sequences, 12% of them singletons. Time point reported: newly diagnosed GD, antithyroid drugs for less than 3 months. The authors made the TCR library using RNA they extracted from PBMCs. This same sample was also taken into another study, of T cells in Graves' hyperthyroidism and ophthalmopathy.

The sample here was peripheral blood mononuclear cells (PBMCs), taken at new diagnosis, from a patient treated with antithyroid drugs. Receptor source: a woman younger than 45 with Graves disease.

The genes are TRBV24-1 and TRBJ2-7; D tentatively fits TRBD1 or TRBD2 (6 bases each). V lost 9 bases, J lost 7 bases, and 18 bases lay in between. The CDR3 runs to 13 residues. Germline V gene data show CDR1 as KGHDR and CDR2 as SFDVKD. The CDR3 region has the DNA TGTGCCACCCAAGAGGACAGCGCGGGGGAGCAGTACTTC. Translated, it gives CATQEDSAGEQYF.

The chain is built from TRBV19 and TRBJ1-2; perhaps TRBD1 as D (6 bases). V lost 5 bases and J lost 7, with 20 bases in between. Germline V lookup: CDR1 LNHDA, CDR2 SQIVND (reference sequence). The CDR3 covers 15 residues. CDR3 nucleotide sequence: TGTGCCAGTAGTCTGGGACAACGAACGCCTTCTGGCTACACCTTC. It is translated as CASSLGQRTPSGYTF.

This clonotype was observed a few times. Relative to the germline gene, one junction end is altered; a read error may explain this. The V and J genes are TRBV18 and TRBJ2-2; D might be TRBD2 (5 bases). The CDR3 sequence is 15 residues long. Germline CDR1 is KGHSH and CDR2 is LQKENI. The DNA of the CDR3 is TGTGCCAGCTCACCGCGGTCACAGTCCACCGGGAAGCTGTTTTTT. This gives the protein CASSPRSQSTGKLFF.

This clonotype was recorded at least ten times. The V and J genes are TRBV12-3 or TRBV12-4 and TRBJ1-5; D gene uncertain. V gave up 6 bases and J gave up 2 bases, with 17 bases separating them. The CDR3 totals 16 residues. The CDR3 coding sequence is TGTGCCAGCAGCTCACAATTACCCACGGGCAATCAGCCCCAGCATTTT. Amino acids: CASSSQLPTGNQPQHF.

This clonotype appeared many times. The rearrangement uses TRBV29-1 and TRBJ2-7; 12 bases line up with TRBD2. The length of the CDR3 is 14 residues. Losses at the gene ends were 7 bases for V and 1 base for J; bases not matched to a gene: 5. In germline, CDR1 is SQVTM, CDR2 ANQGSEA. The chain's CDR3 is CSARTSGTSYEQYF. The DNA for the CDR3 is TGCAGCGCCAGGACTAGCGGGACGTCCTACGAGCAGTACTTC.

This clonotype was counted at least ten times. Written as DNA, the CDR3 is TGTGCCAGCAGCTTAACCCCGGTCGGGGGGGCCTACGAGCAGTACTTC. Amino acids: CASSLTPVGGAYEQYF. The chain joins TRBV7-8 to TRBJ2-7; 8 bases line up with TRBD2. Germline V gives CDR1 SGHVS, CDR2 FQNEAQ. CDR3 length equals 16 residues. The V segment lost 2 bases and the J segment 2 bases; nucleotides outside the gene matches: 8.

This clonotype was recorded at least ten times. This rearrangement joins TRBV20-1 to TRBJ2-5, with a tentative D call TRBD2 (6 bases). In germline, CDR1 is DFQATT, CDR2 SNEGSKA (reference sequence). The CDR3 is 13 amino acids. V was pared by 2 bases and J by 7 bases, with 14 bases between. CDR3 protein: CSARIVDGGTQYF. The CDR3 region has the DNA TGCAGTGCTAGAATCGTAGACGGGGGGACCCAGTACTTC.

This clonotype has ten or more counts. The chain uses TRBV5-1 and TRBJ2-2; 7 nucleotides match TRBD2. Germline V gene lookup returns CDR1 SGHRS and CDR2 YFSETQ. Trimming took 4 bases from V and 5 from J; bases not matched to a gene: 14. The CDR3 sequence is 17 residues long. CDR3 in DNA: TGCGCCAGCAGCCTCTCATCTACGGGAGGCAGAACCGGGGAGCTGTTTTTT. Residues: CASSLSSTGGRTGELFF.

This clonotype was recorded at least ten times. J is TRBJ2-4 and V is TRBV11-2; tentatively, D is TRBD2 (5 bases). The CDR3 sequence is 18 residues long. Trimming stripped 5 bases from V and 4 bases from J, with 24 bases between. CDR1 and CDR2 (germline): SGHAT, FQNNGV. CDR3 residues: CASSLLYSVSHTKNIQYF. In nucleotides, the CDR3 is TGTGCCAGCAGCCTCTTATATAGCGTCAGTCACACGAAAAACATTCAGTACTTC.

In regard to this clonotype: A single base separates this from a much larger clone, so it may be a read error. This chain uses TRBV6-1 with TRBJ1-4; the D gene is possibly TRBD1 (5 bases). The CDR3 spans 16 residues. Germline CDR1 MNHNS, CDR2 SASEGT. CDR3 in amino acids: CVSGGTRGETNEKLFF. Written as DNA, the CDR3 is TGTGTCAGCGGGGGAACTCGCGGAGAAACTAATGAAAAACTGTTTTTT.

This clonotype was seen ten or more times. J is TRBJ2-1 and V is TRBV7-9, with 12 positions matching TRBD2. V shed 5 bases, J shed 5 bases, and the junction held 4 bases outside the gene matches. This CDR3 has 15 residues. Looked up from germline, CDR1 is SEHNR and CDR2 is FQNEAQ (reference sequence). CDR3: CASSPRTSGNNEQFF. Here the CDR3 DNA reads TGTGCCAGCAGCCCCAGGACTAGCGGGAACAATGAGCAGTTCTTC.

Many counts were recorded for this clonotype. The chain recombines TRBV29-1 with TRBJ2-7, with TRBD1 identical over 8 bases. Germline CDR1 is SQVTM and CDR2 is ANQGSEA. After removal of 6 bases from V and 3 bases from J, the junction contained 10 bases not matched to a gene. The CDR3 has 14 amino acids. The CDR3 DNA reads as TGCAGCGTCGTAGACAGGGGAGGACTCTACGAGCAGTACTTC. This encodes CSVVDRGGLYEQYF.

This clonotype has a count of ten or more. The J gene is TRBJ2-7, the V gene TRBV11-2; D gene ambiguous. The germline V and J ends were trimmed by 0 bases and 6 bases, with 6 bases remaining between them. The CDR3 length is 12 residues. Germline assignment: CDR1 SGHAT and CDR2 FQNNGV. The CDR3 protein is CASSLDLGEQYF. CDR3 nucleotide sequence: TGTGCCAGCAGCTTAGATTTGGGCGAGCAGTACTTC.